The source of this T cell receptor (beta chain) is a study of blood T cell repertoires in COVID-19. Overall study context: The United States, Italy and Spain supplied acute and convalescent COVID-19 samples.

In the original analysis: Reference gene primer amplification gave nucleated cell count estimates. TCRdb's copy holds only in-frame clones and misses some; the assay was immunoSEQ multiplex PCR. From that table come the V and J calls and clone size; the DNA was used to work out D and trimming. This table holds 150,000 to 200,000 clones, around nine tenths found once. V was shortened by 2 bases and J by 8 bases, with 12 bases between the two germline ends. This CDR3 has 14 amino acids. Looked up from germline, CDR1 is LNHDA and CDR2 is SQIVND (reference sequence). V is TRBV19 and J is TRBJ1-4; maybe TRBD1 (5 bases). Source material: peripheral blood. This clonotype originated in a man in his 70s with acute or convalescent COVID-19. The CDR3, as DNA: TGTGCCAGTAGTATACGGCAGGGTAGCGAAAAACTGTTTTTT. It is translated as CASSIRQGSEKLFF.